The table lists the clone carrying this T cell receptor beta chain with a count of one. Germline CDR1 and CDR2: MNHEY and SVGAGI. The CDR3 spans 13 residues. Between the trimmed V and J ends, which lost 8 bases and 2 bases, there was a span of 10 bases. The data belong to a study of T cell repertoires in ileal Crohn's disease. Measured with immunoSEQ multiplex PCR; TCRdb has only the in-frame clones, and not every one. This repertoire shows almost 6,000 clones, around 96% found once; its top ten account for around 0.3%. The receptor comes from an adult with Crohn's disease. This chain uses TRBV6-5 with TRBJ1-3, with a weak D call TRBD1 (5 bases). The sample consisted of ileal tissue. This chain's CDR3 is CASQGKAGNTIYF. For the CDR3, the DNA is TGTGCCAGCCAGGGAAAGGCTGGAAACACCATATATTTT.